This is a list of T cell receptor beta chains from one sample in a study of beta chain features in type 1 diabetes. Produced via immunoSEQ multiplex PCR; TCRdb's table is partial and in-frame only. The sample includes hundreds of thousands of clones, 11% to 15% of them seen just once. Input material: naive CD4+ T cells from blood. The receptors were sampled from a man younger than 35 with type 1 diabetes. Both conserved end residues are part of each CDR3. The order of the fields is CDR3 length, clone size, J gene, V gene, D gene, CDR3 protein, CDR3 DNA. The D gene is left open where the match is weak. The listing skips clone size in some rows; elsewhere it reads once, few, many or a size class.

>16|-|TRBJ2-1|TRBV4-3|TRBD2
CASSPLAGSSYNEQFF
TGCGCCAGCAGCCCCCTAGCGGGGTCCTCCTACAATGAGCAGTTCTTC
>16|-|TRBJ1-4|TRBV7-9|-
CASSLGPGLQGEKLFF
TGTGCCAGCAGCTTGGGCCCCGGGCTCCAAGGGGAAAAACTGTTTTTT
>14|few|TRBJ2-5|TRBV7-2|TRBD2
CASSFTSGQETQYF
TGTGCCAGCAGCTTCACTAGCGGACAAGAGACCCAGTACTTC
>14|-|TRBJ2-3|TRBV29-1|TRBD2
CSFHGTSGLSKQYF
TGCAGCTTCCATGGGACTAGCGGACTCAGTAAGCAGTATTTT
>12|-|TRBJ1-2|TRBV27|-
CASSQGDYGYTF
TGTGCCAGCAGCCAGGGTGACTATGGCTACACCTTC
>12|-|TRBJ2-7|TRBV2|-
CASVGQIYEQYF
TGTGCCAGCGTTGGGCAGATCTACGAGCAGTACTTC
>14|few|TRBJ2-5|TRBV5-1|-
CASSLASGRETQYF
TGCGCCAGCAGCTTGGCCTCAGGGCGCGAGACCCAGTACTTC
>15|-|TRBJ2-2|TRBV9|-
CASSATLVWTGELFF
TGTGCCAGCAGCGCCACGTTAGTTTGGACCGGGGAGCTGTTTTTT
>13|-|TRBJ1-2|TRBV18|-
CASTTATAEGYTF
TGTGCCAGCACTACGGCGACAGCTGAAGGCTACACCTTC
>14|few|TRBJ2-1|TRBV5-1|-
CASSLSSADNEQFF
TGCGCCAGCAGCTTGTCTAGCGCTGACAATGAGCAGTTCTTC
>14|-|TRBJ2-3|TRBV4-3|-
CASSQDRSTDTQYF
TGCGCCAGCAGCCAAGATCGCAGCACAGATACGCAGTATTTT
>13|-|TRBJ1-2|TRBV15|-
CATSRQGSYGYTF
TGTGCCACCAGCAGACAGGGGTCCTATGGCTACACCTTC
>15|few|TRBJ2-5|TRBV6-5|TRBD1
CASSYSLDRGETQYF
TGTGCCAGCAGTTACTCGCTCGACAGGGGAGAGACCCAGTACTTC
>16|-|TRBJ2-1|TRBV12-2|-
CASRLVTSGRGVEQFF
TGTGCAAGTCGCTTAGTTACTAGCGGGAGGGGCGTGGAGCAGTTCTTC
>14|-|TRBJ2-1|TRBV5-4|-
CASSRTPSYNEQFF
TGTGCCAGCAGCCGGACCCCTTCCTACAATGAGCAGTTCTTC
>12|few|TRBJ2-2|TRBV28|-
CASSPPPGELFF
TGTGCCAGCAGTCCCCCACCCGGGGAGCTGTTTTTT
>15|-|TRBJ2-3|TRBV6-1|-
CASSLIQTSTDTQYF
TGTGCCAGCAGCCTAATTCAAACTAGCACAGATACGCAGTATTTT
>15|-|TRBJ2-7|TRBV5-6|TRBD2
CASSPGLAGWYEQYF
TGTGCCAGCAGCCCGGGACTAGCGGGATGGTACGAGCAGTACTTC
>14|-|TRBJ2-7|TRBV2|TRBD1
CATESDRASYEQYF
TGTGCCACCGAGTCGGACAGGGCTTCCTACGAGCAGTACTTC
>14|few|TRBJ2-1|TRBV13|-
CASSLGNSYNEQFF
TGTGCCAGCAGCCTGGGAAACTCCTACAATGAGCAGTTCTTC
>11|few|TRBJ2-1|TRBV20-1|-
CSAPQVNEQFF
TGCAGTGCCCCTCAGGTCAATGAGCAGTTCTTC
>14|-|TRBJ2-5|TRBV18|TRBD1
CASSPPGTVETQYF
TGTGCCAGCTCACCACCTGGGACAGTAGAGACCCAGTACTTC
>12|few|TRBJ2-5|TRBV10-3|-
CATARVQETQYF
TGTGCCACCGCGCGAGTCCAAGAGACCCAGTACTTC
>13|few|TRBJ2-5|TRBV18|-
CASSRDRQETQYF
TGTGCCAGCTCACGCGACAGACAAGAGACCCAGTACTTC
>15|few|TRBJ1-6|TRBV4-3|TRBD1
CASSHDRVGNSPLHF
TGCGCCAGCAGCCATGACAGGGTTGGCAATTCACCCCTCCACTTT
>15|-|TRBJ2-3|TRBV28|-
CASSPFPGPTDTQYF
TGTGCCAGCAGTCCCTTCCCCGGACCTACAGATACGCAGTATTTT
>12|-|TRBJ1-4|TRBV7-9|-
CASSLYPEKLFF
TGTGCCAGCAGCTTATATCCTGAAAAACTGTTTTTT
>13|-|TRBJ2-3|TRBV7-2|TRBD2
CASSVTSADTQYF
TGTGCCAGCAGCGTGACTAGCGCAGATACGCAGTATTTT
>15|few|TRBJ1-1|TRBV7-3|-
CASSLFSRGYGEAFF
TGTGCCAGCAGCTTATTTTCCAGGGGTTATGGTGAAGCTTTCTTT
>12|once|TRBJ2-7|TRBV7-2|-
CASSYVIPEQYF
TGTGCCAGCAGCTATGTAATTCCCGAGCAGTACTTC
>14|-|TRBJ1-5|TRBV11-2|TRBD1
CASSLGTGRQPQHF
TGTGCCAGCAGCTTAGGGACAGGGCGTCAGCCCCAGCATTTT
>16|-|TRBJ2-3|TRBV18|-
CASSPGLTKGPDTQYF
TGTGCCAGCTCACCCGGACTCACAAAGGGCCCAGATACGCAGTATTTT
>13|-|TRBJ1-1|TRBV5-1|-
CASNFKGDTEAFF
TGCGCCAGCAACTTTAAGGGGGACACTGAAGCTTTCTTT
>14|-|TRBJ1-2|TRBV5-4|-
CASSLERAAMDYTF
TGTGCCAGCAGCTTGGAAAGGGCCGCCATGGACTACACCTTC
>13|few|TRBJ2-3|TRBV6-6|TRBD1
CASRGQFTDTQYF
TGTGCCAGCAGGGGACAGTTCACAGATACGCAGTATTTT
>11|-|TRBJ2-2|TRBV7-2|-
CASTPFGELFF
TGTGCCAGCACCCCCTTCGGGGAGCTGTTTTTT
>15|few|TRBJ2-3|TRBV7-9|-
CASSPLGAGTDTQYF
TGTGCCAGCAGCCCCCTCGGGGCCGGCACAGATACGCAGTATTTT
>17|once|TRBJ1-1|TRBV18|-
CASSPRMKGRMNTEAFF
TGTGCCAGCTCACCAAGGATGAAGGGGAGGATGAACACTGAAGCTTTCTTT
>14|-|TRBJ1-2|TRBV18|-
CASSPTISNYGYTF
TGTGCCAGCTCACCGACAATCTCGAACTATGGCTACACCTTC
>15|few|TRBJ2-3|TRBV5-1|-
CASSQEGRPPATQYF
TGCGCCAGCAGCCAGGAGGGGCGTCCGCCCGCTACGCAGTATTTT
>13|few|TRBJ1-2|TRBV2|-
CASSPGTIYGYTF
TGTGCCAGCAGTCCCGGGACAATTTATGGCTACACCTTC
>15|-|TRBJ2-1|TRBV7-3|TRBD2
CASSFSGGPDNEQFF
TGTGCCAGCAGCTTTAGCGGGGGGCCCGACAATGAGCAGTTCTTC